This T cell receptor beta chain was sequenced during a study of neurological immune-mediated disorders. This clonotype was detected ten times or more. V was shortened by 3 bases and J by 3 bases, with 9 bases between the two germline ends. CDR3 length: 13 residues. Germline CDR1 reads SGHDN; CDR2 reads FVKESK. TCRdb reanalysed the 5' RACE reads using MiXCR and keeps one entry per CDR3 protein. The table has more than 70,000 distinct CDR3 sequences, 10% seen once. Sequenced material: PBMCs. The TCR originated in a man aged 40-49 years in good health. This chain uses TRBV14 with TRBJ2-7; D ambiguous. The CDR3 is CASSHRGLYEQYF. DNA of the CDR3: TGTGCCAGCAGCCACCGAGGTCTCTACGAGCAGTACTTC.